This is a list of T cell receptor beta chains from one sample in a study of human T cells and chemical hapten exposure. TCRdb independently ran MiXCR on the RACE reads; one entry per CDR3 protein. The sample carries tens of thousands of distinct CDR3 sequences, 8.5% recorded once. The sample in question was whole blood, obtained in connection with sensitization to the hapten diphenylcyclopropenone (DPC). Every receptor here comes from a woman in her forties or fifties with alopecia areata. Some clones in this sample may be carry-over from other donors' samples. CDR3s include the opening cysteine and the closing phenylalanine or tryptophan. The order of the fields is D gene, V gene, J gene, clone size, CDR3 DNA, CDR3 protein. The D gene is left open where the match is weak. Part of the rows lack a size; the others show once, few, many or a class for expanded clones.

D: TRBD1; V: TRBV27; J: TRBJ1-1; size: many; DNA: TGTGCCAGCAATCAAACCGGACAGGCCTGCACTGAAGCTTTCTTT; CDR3: CASNQTGQACTEAFF
D: .; V: TRBV5-6; J: TRBJ1-6; size: few; DNA: TGTGCCAGCAGCTTGTTTCCGGGGGCGAGGAATTCACCCCTCCACTTT; CDR3: CASSLFPGARNSPLHF
D: .; V: TRBV6-2/TRBV6-3; J: TRBJ2-3; size: .; DNA: TGTGCCAGACGGGGTAGCACAGATACGCAGTATTTT; CDR3: CARRGSTDTQYF
D: .; V: TRBV6-5; J: TRBJ2-3; size: few; DNA: TGTGCCAGCAGTTACTCGCCCAGGGGGGACACAGATACGCAGTATTTT; CDR3: CASSYSPRGDTDTQYF
D: .; V: TRBV14; J: TRBJ2-4; size: many; DNA: TGTGCCAGCAGCCCGACGGGGGCAGCGGGAAACATTCAGTACTTC; CDR3: CASSPTGAAGNIQYF
D: TRBD1; V: TRBV5-6; J: TRBJ2-6; size: few; DNA: TGTGCCAGCAGCTTGGCCTCGTTTAGGACAGGGGCTTTTCGGGCCAACGTCCTGACTTTC; CDR3: CASSLASFRTGAFRANVLTF
D: .; V: TRBV9; J: TRBJ2-3; size: .; DNA: TGTGCCAGCAGCGTTACGGGCGGACTAAATACGCAGTATTTT; CDR3: CASSVTGGLNTQYF
D: .; V: TRBV5-5; J: TRBJ2-7; size: many; DNA: TGTGCCAGCAGCAGGGGGGCGGGGGACCACGAGCAGTACTTC; CDR3: CASSRGAGDHEQYF
D: TRBD1; V: TRBV20-1; J: TRBJ1-2; size: few; DNA: TGCAGTGCGTGGACAGGGGGCTTTGGCTACACCTTC; CDR3: CSAWTGGFGYTF
D: .; V: TRBV6-5; J: TRBJ2-2; size: few; DNA: TGTGCCAGCACCTACGGGACCGGCGGGGAGCTGTTTTTT; CDR3: CASTYGTGGELFF
D: .; V: TRBV6-1; J: TRBJ1-1; size: .; DNA: TGTGCCAGCAAGACCCCAGGGATGTCTTCGAACACTGAAGCTTTCTTT; CDR3: CASKTPGMSSNTEAFF
D: .; V: TRBV2; J: TRBJ1-1; size: .; DNA: TGTGCCAGCAGTGTCGGCAAGGGGGGAGCTTTCTTT; CDR3: CASSVGKGGAFF
D: TRBD1; V: TRBV5-5; J: TRBJ2-2; size: few; DNA: TGTGCCAGCAGCAAGAGGGACAGGGTGAACACCGGGGAGCTGTTTTTT; CDR3: CASSKRDRVNTGELFF
D: TRBD1; V: TRBV25-1; J: TRBJ1-2; size: .; DNA: TGTGCCAGCAGTGATCGGGACAGTCCGGCTCACTATGGCTACACCTTC; CDR3: CASSDRDSPAHYGYTF
D: .; V: TRBV6-2/TRBV6-3; J: TRBJ1-4; size: few; DNA: TGTGCCAGCAGTGAAACCATGGACAGCCCTGCGGAACTGTTTTTT; CDR3: CASSETMDSPAELFF
D: .; V: TRBV5-6; J: TRBJ2-7; size: .; DNA: TGTGCCAGCAGCCGGACAGTCTCCTACGAGCAGTACTTC; CDR3: CASSRTVSYEQYF
D: .; V: TRBV29-1; J: TRBJ1-1; size: few; DNA: TGCAGCGTTTCCCGGGGAGGTACCACTGAAGCTTTCTTT; CDR3: CSVSRGGTTEAFF
D: .; V: TRBV14; J: TRBJ2-3; size: few; DNA: TGTGCCAGCAGCCATTGGAGGTCTGGGACAGATACGCAGTATTTT; CDR3: CASSHWRSGTDTQYF
D: TRBD2; V: TRBV7-2; J: TRBJ2-4; size: many; DNA: TGTGCCAGCAGCCCCGTGGGACTAGCGGGGGGGGGAAACATTCAGTACTTC; CDR3: CASSPVGLAGGGNIQYF
D: .; V: TRBV19; J: TRBJ1-5; size: many; DNA: TGTGCCACCTCCCCCGGGGGACATAGCAATCAGCCCCAGCATTTT; CDR3: CATSPGGHSNQPQHF
D: .; V: TRBV9; J: TRBJ2-3; size: few; DNA: TGTGCCAGCAGCGTAGAGGGCACAGATACGCAGTATTTT; CDR3: CASSVEGTDTQYF
D: .; V: TRBV19; J: TRBJ2-1; size: .; DNA: TGTGCCAGTAGTATAATCCCGGGAGCGGGTTCTCCTCGAGAGCAGTTCTTC; CDR3: CASSIIPGAGSPREQFF
D: .; V: TRBV29-1; J: TRBJ1-2; size: many; DNA: TGCAGCGCCCAAGGCGGGGGCTATGGCTACACCTTC; CDR3: CSAQGGGYGYTF
D: .; V: TRBV30; J: TRBJ2-1; size: few; DNA: TGTGCCTGGAAGGGCGCGTCCAATGAGCAGTTCTTC; CDR3: CAWKGASNEQFF
D: TRBD1; V: TRBV10-2; J: TRBJ1-3; size: .; DNA: TGCGCCAGCACACAGGGGCCCAGCTCTGGAAACACCATATATTTT; CDR3: CASTQGPSSGNTIYF
D: .; V: TRBV5-1; J: TRBJ2-5; size: few; DNA: TGCGCCAGCAGCAGTCGGTGGCAAGAGACCCAGTACTTC; CDR3: CASSSRWQETQYF
D: .; V: TRBV3-1; J: TRBJ2-3; size: .; DNA: TGTGCCAGCAGCCAAACAGGAGATACGCAGTATTTT; CDR3: CASSQTGDTQYF
D: TRBD1; V: TRBV28; J: TRBJ1-5; size: many; DNA: TGTGCCAGCCAAACAGGGGGTAGTCAGCCCCAGCATTTT; CDR3: CASQTGGSQPQHF
D: .; V: TRBV7-2; J: TRBJ2-3; size: .; DNA: TGTGCCAGCAGCTTAAGTCCAAACGGGGGCACAGATACGCAGTATTTT; CDR3: CASSLSPNGGTDTQYF
D: .; V: TRBV2; J: TRBJ2-1; size: .; DNA: TGTGCCAGCAGTGAGGGTGACAATGAGCAGTTCTTC; CDR3: CASSEGDNEQFF
D: .; V: TRBV29-1; J: TRBJ1-2; size: many; DNA: TGCAGCGTCCCGCGACGGGGGACATCCTATGGCTACACCTTC; CDR3: CSVPRRGTSYGYTF
D: TRBD1; V: TRBV10-3; J: TRBJ1-5; size: many; DNA: TGTGCCATCAGGGGGACAGGGGGTGAGCCCCAGCATTTT; CDR3: CAIRGTGGEPQHF
D: .; V: TRBV6-2/TRBV6-3; J: TRBJ1-5; size: many; DNA: TGTGCCAGCAGTTTAGGACCGATCAATCAGCCCCAGCATTTT; CDR3: CASSLGPINQPQHF
D: TRBD1; V: TRBV19; J: TRBJ2-1; size: few; DNA: TGTGCCAGTAGTATAGTCGGGACAGGGCATCTTGAGCAGTTCTTC; CDR3: CASSIVGTGHLEQFF
D: .; V: TRBV10-3; J: TRBJ1-3; size: many; DNA: TGTGCCATCACGCAAGCAGAACGGGGAAACACCATATATTTT; CDR3: CAITQAERGNTIYF
D: TRBD2; V: TRBV5-4; J: TRBJ2-1; size: .; DNA: TGTACCAGCAGCCAGTTCCTAGCGGGAGGGCCCACTGAGCAGTTCTTC; CDR3: CTSSQFLAGGPTEQFF
D: .; V: TRBV6-5; J: TRBJ2-1; size: few; DNA: TGTGCCAGCAGTTACGGGGGTAGCGGACGCTCCTACAATGAGCAGTTCTTC; CDR3: CASSYGGSGRSYNEQFF
D: .; V: TRBV7-2; J: TRBJ2-7; size: many; DNA: TGTGCCAGCAGTCCGACAGAAACTCCCTACGAGCAGTACTTC; CDR3: CASSPTETPYEQYF
D: .; V: TRBV5-1; J: TRBJ1-5; size: few; DNA: TGCGCCAGCAGCTTGGAGGGAGCGGGCAATCAGCCCCAGCATTTT; CDR3: CASSLEGAGNQPQHF
D: .; V: TRBV29-1; J: TRBJ1-5; size: few; DNA: TGCAGCGTCGGGGATTCCAATCAGCCCCAGAATTTT; CDR3: CSVGDSNQPQNF
D: .; V: TRBV30; J: TRBJ1-6; size: few; DNA: TGTGCCTGGACCGGGTCGAGGGACTCACCCCTCCACTTT; CDR3: CAWTGSRDSPLHF
D: TRBD2; V: TRBV5-1; J: TRBJ2-2; size: .; DNA: TGCGCCAGCAGCTCCGGGGACTATCGGAACACCGGGGAGCTGTTTTTT; CDR3: CASSSGDYRNTGELFF
D: .; V: TRBV28; J: TRBJ1-5; size: few; DNA: TGTGCCAGCAGTTTTTCCGGACCAGTGAGTAGCAATCAGCCCCAGCATTTT; CDR3: CASSFSGPVSSNQPQHF
D: .; V: TRBV4-1; J: TRBJ1-5; size: few; DNA: TGCGCCAGCAGCCACCCACAGGGGCCCCAGCATTTT; CDR3: CASSHPQGPQHF
D: .; V: TRBV28; J: TRBJ1-1; size: many; DNA: TGTGCCAGCAGTTTCCCTCAGAACACTGAAGCTTTCTTT; CDR3: CASSFPQNTEAFF
D: TRBD1; V: TRBV7-2; J: TRBJ2-7; size: .; DNA: TGTGCCAGCAGCTTGGGTACCGACAGGGAATTTCCCTACGAGCAGTACTTC; CDR3: CASSLGTDREFPYEQYF
D: TRBD1; V: TRBV27; J: TRBJ2-7; size: .; DNA: TGTGCCAGCAGTCCACAGGGGAATTACGAGCAGTACTTC; CDR3: CASSPQGNYEQYF
D: .; V: TRBV11-2; J: TRBJ2-4; size: few; DNA: TGTGCCAGCAGCTTAGGGGGGCCCGCCAAAAACATTCAGTACTTC; CDR3: CASSLGGPAKNIQYF
D: .; V: TRBV27; J: TRBJ1-1; size: few; DNA: TGTGCCAGCAGCTCAACGTGGGGGAACACTGAAGCTTTCTTT; CDR3: CASSSTWGNTEAFF
D: .; V: TRBV4-3; J: TRBJ2-7; size: few; DNA: TGCGCCAGCAGCCAAGATCGAGGGGGGAGAACATACTACGAGCAGTACTTC; CDR3: CASSQDRGGRTYYEQYF
D: .; V: TRBV7-9; J: TRBJ1-1; size: .; DNA: TGTGCCAGCAGCTTAGGGAACAGCACTGAAGCTTTCTTT; CDR3: CASSLGNSTEAFF
D: .; V: TRBV12-3/TRBV12-4; J: TRBJ1-1; size: .; DNA: TGTGCCAGCAGTAAACAGGGGAACACTGAAGCTTTCTTT; CDR3: CASSKQGNTEAFF
D: .; V: TRBV2; J: TRBJ1-5; size: .; DNA: TGTGCCAGCAGTGAGAATTTAGAAGGTCAGCCCCAGCATTTT; CDR3: CASSENLEGQPQHF
D: .; V: TRBV29-1; J: TRBJ2-3; size: many; DNA: TGCAGCGCCCCGCGTAGCACAGATACGCAGTATTTT; CDR3: CSAPRSTDTQYF
D: TRBD1; V: TRBV29-1; J: TRBJ1-6; size: many; DNA: TGCAGCGCCCTGACAGGGGAGAATTCACCCCTCCACTTT; CDR3: CSALTGENSPLHF